This entry lists 27 T cell receptor beta chains sequenced from one sample in a study of T cells in Graves' hyperthyroidism and ophthalmopathy. Researchers amplified the TCR beta CDR3 regions from RNA transcripts. The HTBI primer set was used in a first-round RT-PCR of the TCR CDR3. TCRdb itself ran the multiplex PCR reads through MiXCR, one entry per CDR3 protein. The sample holds about 600,000 distinct CDR3 sequences, 14% seen once. The sequenced sample consisted of blood. All receptors derive from a woman in her forties or fifties with Graves' ophthalmopathy.

The gene calls are TRBV30 and TRBJ2-5, with 9 positions matching TRBD1. Germline V CDR1 and CDR2: GTSNPN, SVGIG (reference sequence). The CDR3 has 14 amino acids. V lost 3 bases to trimming and J lost 5 bases; unmatched junction nucleotides: 7. The CDR3 coding sequence is TGTGCCTGGAGCCCTACAGGGGGCTGGGAGACCCAGTACTTC. Protein: CAWSPTGGWETQYF.

This clonotype was detected many times. The J gene is TRBJ2-3, the V gene TRBV28; D remains ambiguous. V dropped 4 bases and J dropped 6 bases, with 11 bases sitting between them. Germline values: CDR1 MDHEN, CDR2 SYDVKM. This CDR3 is 13 amino acids long. CDR3 sequence reads: CASSYHLGDTQYF. DNA for the CDR3: TGTGCCAGCAGTTACCATCTTGGGGATACGCAGTATTTT. Looking up the rest from reference TRBV28 and TRBJ2-3 gives the full variable domain: DVKVTQSSRYLVKRTGEKVFLECVQDMDHENMFWYRQDPGLGLRLIYFSYDVKMKEKGDIPEGYSVSREKKERFSLILESASTNQTSMYLCASSYHLGDTQYFGPGTRLTVL.

This clonotype has ten or more counts. The V gene is TRBV15, the J gene TRBJ2-7; a weak D match, TRBD2 (6 bases). This CDR3 contains 16 residues. Deletions cut 0 bases from V and 1 base from J, with 13 bases between. Germline V gives CDR1 LNHNV, CDR2 YYDKDF (reference sequence). CDR3 amino acids: CATSRDFGSGSYEQYF. CDR3 DNA sequence: TGTGCCACCAGCAGAGATTTCGGTAGCGGATCCTACGAGCAGTACTTC.

The CDR3 spells CSGQDRGYTEAFF. Written as DNA, the CDR3 is TGCAGTGGGCAGGACAGGGGTTACACTGAAGCTTTCTTT. This rearrangement joins TRBV20-1 to TRBJ1-1, with 9 bases matching TRBD1. The CDR3 has 13 residues. Germline CDR1 and CDR2: DFQATT and SNEGSKA (reference sequence). The ends lost 7 bases at V and 3 bases at J; junction bases unmatched: 6.

This clonotype showed up many times. This chain uses TRBV10-3 with TRBJ2-7, with TRBD1 identical over 7 bases. The length of the CDR3 is 14 residues. Germline CDR1 is ENHRY and CDR2 is SYGVKD. V dropped 3 bases and J dropped 4; count of bases not matched to a gene: 6. The DNA of the CDR3 is TGTGCCATCAGTGACCAGGGGGTGGTTTACGAGCAGTACTTC. The encoded protein is CAISDQGVVYEQYF.

In DNA form, the CDR3 reads TGTGCCAGCAGTCCCGATGCGACTGCGAGCTCCTATAATTCACCCCTCCACTTT. Amino acid sequence: CASSPDATASSYNSPLHF. The rearrangement links TRBV27 to TRBJ1-6; the D is unclear. Germline CDR1 is MNHEY and CDR2 is SMNVEV (reference sequence). The CDR3 loop spans 18 amino acids. V gave up 5 bases and J gave up 0 bases, with 17 bases separating them.

The CDR3 protein is CASRPQGPSTDTQYF. In DNA form, the CDR3 reads TGTGCCAGCAGACCCCAGGGACCGTCCACAGATACGCAGTATTTT. The chain couples TRBV6-2 or TRBV6-3 to TRBJ2-3, with D possibly called TRBD1 or TRBD2 (5 bases each). Trimming removed 6 bases at V and 2 bases at J, with 15 bases between. The CDR3 is 15 residues long. CDR1 is MNHEY and CDR2 is SVGEGT in the germline V gene.

In its sample, this clonotype was seen a few times. J is TRBJ1-5 and V is TRBV6-2 or TRBV6-3, with a possible D match to TRBD1 (6 bases). CDR3 length: 13 amino acids. Germline loops: CDR1 MNHEY, CDR2 SVGEGT. The V and J ends lost 7 bases and 4 bases respectively, with 11 bases between them. This CDR3 is CASTRGPNQPQHF. CDR3 sequence (DNA): TGTGCCAGCACCAGGGGCCCGAATCAGCCCCAGCATTTT.

There are a few counts of this clonotype. The rearrangement uses TRBV19 and TRBJ1-6; D remains ambiguous. Germline CDR1 and CDR2: LNHDA and SQIVND (reference sequence). V lost 7 bases and J lost 7, with 17 bases in between. CDR3 size: 15 residues. The CDR3 sequence: CASIYSASMNSPLHF. The CDR3 DNA follows: TGTGCCAGTATCTATAGTGCGTCCATGAATTCACCCCTCCACTTT.

This clonotype was detected many times. The V gene is TRBV20-1, the J gene TRBJ2-2; D may be TRBD1 (5 bases). This CDR3 spans 14 amino acids. V lost 7 bases and J lost 5, with 17 bases in between. Germline V CDR1 and CDR2: DFQATT, SNEGSKA (reference sequence). CDR3 sequence (DNA): TGCAGTGTGGGTCCGGAGAAGGGGACCGGGGAGCTGTTTTTT. Its protein product is CSVGPEKGTGELFF.

This clonotype showed up many times. A read error may produce the germline difference seen at one junction end. The J gene is TRBJ2-1, the V gene TRBV6-1, with 8 bases matching TRBD2. The germline gives CDR1 MNHNS, CDR2 SASEGT. The CDR3 has 15 amino acids. CDR3 sequence: CASSQLAAPYNEQFF. CDR3 coding DNA: TGTGCCAGCAGTCAACTAGCGGCCCCCTATAATGAGCAGTTCTTC.

As to this clonotype: A much larger clone sits a single nucleotide away, making a read error possible. V and J are TRBV12-3 or TRBV12-4 and TRBJ2-5; D is unresolved. The V gene lost 5 bases and the J gene lost 0 bases, with 13 bases spanning the gap. The CDR3 consists of 15 residues. CDR3 nucleotide sequence: TGTGCCAGCAGTCCTGTAGACGAGTACCAAGAGACCCAGTACTTC. This encodes CASSPVDEYQETQYF.

The table lists this clonotype with many counts. The chain recombines TRBV6-2 or TRBV6-3 with TRBJ2-3, with 8 bases fitting TRBD2. V shed 4 bases, J shed 4 bases, and the junction held 7 bases outside the gene matches. The V gene's germline CDR1 is MNHEY and CDR2 SVGEGT. The CDR3 sequence is 15 residues long. As DNA, the CDR3 is TGTGCCAGCAGTTCCCCAGCGGGAGAGGCAGATACGCAGTATTTT. Amino acids: CASSSPAGEADTQYF.

This clonotype was seen a handful of times. V is TRBV19 and J is TRBJ2-7, with D possibly TRBD2 on 7 matching bases. The V end was cut by 6 bases, the J end by 2 bases, with 17 bases between. Per the germline V gene, CDR1 is LNHDA and CDR2 is SQIVND (reference sequence). This CDR3 is 15 amino acids long. The CDR3 reads CASSPRGGMTYEQYF. The CDR3 nucleotides are TGTGCCAGTAGCCCAAGGGGGGGAATGACCTACGAGCAGTACTTC.

This clonotype showed up many times. This CDR3 is CASRFYLGQGLHYGYTF. The CDR3 region has the DNA TGTGCCAGCAGATTCTACTTAGGGCAGGGGCTTCACTATGGCTACACCTTC. The rearrangement uses TRBV28 and TRBJ1-2; D possibly corresponds to TRBD1 (6 bases). This CDR3 is built from 17 residues. CDR1 and CDR2 (germline): MDHEN, SYDVKM. The V and J ends lost 6 bases and 3 bases respectively, with 23 bases between them.

This clonotype was found many times. The CDR3 protein is CSVEVEFYGYTF. The CDR3 region has the DNA TGCAGCGTTGAAGTAGAGTTCTATGGCTACACCTTC. V usage is TRBV29-1 and J usage is TRBJ1-2, with D unresolved. This CDR3 has 12 residues. Trimming shortened V by 1 base and J by 4 bases, and 7 bases separated the two germline ends. CDR1 and CDR2 from the germline V gene are SQVTM and ANQGSEA.

The table lists this clonotype with many counts. The rearrangement uses TRBV28 and TRBJ2-7, with D tentatively TRBD1 or TRBD2 (6 bases each). From germline, CDR1 is MDHEN and CDR2 SYDVKM. The CDR3 runs to 14 residues. CDR3 loop: CAIYKGGSSYEQYF. CDR3 in DNA: TGTGCGATCTATAAGGGGGGCTCTTCATACGAGCAGTACTTC. Combining the CDR3 with reference TRBV28 and TRBJ2-7 gives the whole variable domain DVKVTQSSRYLVKRTGEKVFLECVQDMDHENMFWYRQDPGLGLRLIYFSYDVKMKEKGDIPEGYSVSREKKERFSLILESASTNQTSMYLCAIYKGGSSYEQYFGPGTRLTVT.

The chain employs TRBV20-1 and TRBJ1-5, with a tentative D call TRBD1 (6 bases). CDR3 length: 13 residues. V lost 4 bases, J lost 4 bases, and 11 bases lay in between. In germline, CDR1 is DFQATT, CDR2 SNEGSKA (reference sequence). The CDR3 DNA follows: TGCAGTGCTAAAAAGGGGGTAAATCAGCCCCAGCATTTT. Protein sequence: CSAKKGVNQPQHF.

This clonotype was counted between two and nine times. V is TRBV6-1 and J is TRBJ2-7; D is possibly TRBD2 (5 bases). The V gene's germline CDR1 is MNHNS and CDR2 SASEGT. The CDR3 extends over 13 amino acids. With 7 bases removed from V and 2 bases from J, the gap between germline ends came to 12 bases. The CDR3 DNA follows: TGTGCCAGCACAATTAGCGAGACCTACGAGCAGTACTTC. This encodes CASTISETYEQYF.

In the case of this clonotype: This may arise from a read error, as a much more abundant clone is one base away. V gene TRBV30 combines with J gene TRBJ1-1; 7 bases fit TRBD1. Germline CDR1 is GTSNPN and CDR2 is SVGIG (reference sequence). With V trimmed by 2 bases and J by 1 base, 1 base remained unmatched. The CDR3 spans 13 residues. The CDR3 loop is CAWSRTGNTEAFF. CDR3 bases: TGTGCCTGGAGTAGGACAGGGAACACTGAAGCTTTCTTT.

This clonotype was seen repeatedly, ten times or more. The chain uses TRBV14 and TRBJ1-1; TRBD1 agrees at 8 bases. The trim removed 4 bases at V and 1 base at J, leaving 8 bases unmatched. There are 16 residues in the CDR3. Germline V gene lookup returns CDR1 SGHDN and CDR2 FVKESK. As DNA, the CDR3 is TGTGCCAGCAGCCCGAGACAGGGGTTAACGAACACTGAAGCTTTCTTT. This encodes CASSPRQGLTNTEAFF.

This clonotype was seen at least ten times. V and J are TRBV7-6 and TRBJ2-7; 10 nucleotides align to TRBD1. The CDR3 is made up of 14 amino acids. With 0 bases clipped from V and 4 bases from J, the junction kept 0 bases outside the gene matches. Germline V lookup: CDR1 SGHVS, CDR2 FNYEAQ. The CDR3 loop is CASSLAGQGYEQYF. The DNA of the CDR3 is TGTGCCAGCAGCTTAGCGGGACAGGGGTACGAGCAGTACTTC. Filled out from reference TRBV7-6 and TRBJ2-7, the complete variable domain reads GAGVSQSPRYKVTKRGQDVALRCDPISGHVSLYWYRQALGQGPEFLTYFNYEAQQDKSGLPNDRFSAERPEGSISTLTIQRTEQRDSAMYRCASSLAGQGYEQYFGPGTRLTVT.

This clonotype was seen a handful of times. This chain connects TRBV27 to TRBJ1-4; D call uncertain. V lost 5 bases, J lost 8 bases, and 18 bases lay in between. Germline CDR1 reads MNHEY; CDR2 reads SMNVEV (reference sequence). CDR3 length: 15 residues. CDR3 in amino acids: CASSPGLDSGEKLFF. For the CDR3, the DNA is TGTGCCAGCAGTCCAGGCTTGGACTCGGGGGAAAAACTGTTTTTT.

This clonotype was counted a few times. The chain couples TRBV9 to TRBJ2-5; 15 bases are a match to TRBD2. With V trimmed by 3 bases and J by 2 bases, 11 bases remained unmatched. The germline CDR1 and CDR2 sequences are SGDLS and YYNGEE. The CDR3 is made up of 19 amino acids. CDR3 residues: CASSASGLAGGRGQETQYF. DNA of the CDR3: TGTGCCAGCAGCGCCTCGGGACTAGCGGGAGGTAGGGGGCAAGAGACCCAGTACTTC.

This clonotype came up many times. This chain links TRBV2 with TRBJ2-7, with TRBD2 matching over 13 bases. The CDR3 consists of 15 residues. V dropped 6 bases and J dropped 3; count of bases not matched to a gene: 5. Germline values: CDR1 SNHLY, CDR2 FYNNEI. For the CDR3, the DNA is TGTGCCAGCAGGGCGGGACTAGCGGGAAGCTACGAGCAGTACTTC. Translated: CASRAGLAGSYEQYF.

J is TRBJ2-1 and V is TRBV15; unclear D gene. Trimming took off 4 bases at V and 0 bases at J, with 13 bases between the two ends. CDR1 is LNHNV, CDR2 YYDKDF, per germline (reference sequence). The CDR3 has 16 residues. Written as DNA, the CDR3 is TGTGCCACCAGCAAACGTGCCGTAAGCTCCTACAATGAGCAGTTCTTC. Translating gives CATSKRAVSSYNEQFF.

This clonotype was observed at least ten times. The J gene is TRBJ2-5, the V gene TRBV6-6; D is tentatively TRBD1 or TRBD2 (5 bases each). V lost 0 bases to trimming and J lost 4 bases, with 6 bases between them. The CDR3 length is 13 residues. CDR1 is MNHNY and CDR2 is SVGAGI in the germline V gene (reference sequence). CDR3 sequence reads: CASSYSGGETQYF. CDR3 bases: TGTGCCAGCAGTTACTCTGGGGGAGAGACCCAGTACTTC.